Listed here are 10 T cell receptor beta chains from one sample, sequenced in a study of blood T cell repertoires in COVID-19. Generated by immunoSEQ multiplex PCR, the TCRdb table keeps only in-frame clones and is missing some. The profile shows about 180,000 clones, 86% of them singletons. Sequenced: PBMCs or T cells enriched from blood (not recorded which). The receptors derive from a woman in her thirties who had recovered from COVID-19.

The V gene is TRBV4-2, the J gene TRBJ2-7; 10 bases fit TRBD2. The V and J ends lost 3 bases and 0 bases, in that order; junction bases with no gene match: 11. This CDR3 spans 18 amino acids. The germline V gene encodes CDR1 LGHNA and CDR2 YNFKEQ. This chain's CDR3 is CASSQGTSGAWSSYEQYF. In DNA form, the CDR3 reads TGTGCCAGCAGCCAGGGAACTAGCGGGGCTTGGAGCTCCTACGAGCAGTACTTC.

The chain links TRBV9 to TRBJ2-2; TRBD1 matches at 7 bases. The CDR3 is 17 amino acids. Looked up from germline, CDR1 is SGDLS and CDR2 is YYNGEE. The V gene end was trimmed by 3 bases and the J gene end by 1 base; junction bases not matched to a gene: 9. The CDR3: CASSGRQGGMNTGELFF. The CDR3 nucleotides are TGTGCCAGCAGCGGCCGACAGGGCGGTATGAACACCGGGGAGCTGTTTTTT.

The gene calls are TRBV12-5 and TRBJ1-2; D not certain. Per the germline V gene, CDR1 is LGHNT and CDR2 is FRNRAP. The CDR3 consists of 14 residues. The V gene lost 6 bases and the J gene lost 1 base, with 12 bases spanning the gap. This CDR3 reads CASGLSTVNYGYTF. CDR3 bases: TGTGCTAGTGGCCTTTCCACAGTTAACTATGGCTACACCTTC.

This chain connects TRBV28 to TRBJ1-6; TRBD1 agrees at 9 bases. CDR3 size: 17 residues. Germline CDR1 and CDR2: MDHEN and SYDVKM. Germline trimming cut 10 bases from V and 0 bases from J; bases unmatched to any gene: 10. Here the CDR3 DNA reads TGTGCCACCAAGACAGGGGGATCGAGCTCCTATAATTCACCCCTCCACTTT. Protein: CATKTGGSSSYNSPLHF.

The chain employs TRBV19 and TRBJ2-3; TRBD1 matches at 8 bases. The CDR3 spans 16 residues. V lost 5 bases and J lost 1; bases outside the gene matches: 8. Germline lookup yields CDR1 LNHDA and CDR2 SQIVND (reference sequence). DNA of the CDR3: TGTGCCAGTAGTCCACGGACAGGGTTCCGCACAGATACGCAGTATTTT. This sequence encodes CASSPRTGFRTDTQYF.

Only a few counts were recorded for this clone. CDR3 loop: CASRREGIEQYF. The DNA for the CDR3 is TGTGCCAGCAGACGTGAGGGAATCGAGCAGTACTTC. The V gene is TRBV2, the J gene TRBJ2-7; D is perhaps TRBD2 (5 bases). CDR1 SNHLY and CDR2 FYNNEI come from the germline V gene. The V and J ends lost 6 bases and 6 bases respectively, with 12 bases between them. The CDR3 spans 12 residues.

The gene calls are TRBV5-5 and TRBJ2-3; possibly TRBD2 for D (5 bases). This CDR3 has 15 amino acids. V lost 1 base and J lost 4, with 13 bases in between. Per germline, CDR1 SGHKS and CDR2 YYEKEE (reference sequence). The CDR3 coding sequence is TGTGCCAGCAGCTTGACTAGTGCGAGGGCAGATACGCAGTATTTT. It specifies CASSLTSARADTQYF.

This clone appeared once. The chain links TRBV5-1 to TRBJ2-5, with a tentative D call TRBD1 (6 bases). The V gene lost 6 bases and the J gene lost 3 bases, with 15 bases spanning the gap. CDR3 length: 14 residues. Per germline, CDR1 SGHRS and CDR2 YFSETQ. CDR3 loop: CASTVPRGEETQYF. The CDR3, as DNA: TGCGCCAGCACCGTCCCCAGGGGCGAAGAGACCCAGTACTTC.

The CDR3 reads CASSLASGTWETQYF. For the CDR3, the DNA is TGCGCCAGCAGCTTGGCTAGCGGGACTTGGGAGACCCAGTACTTC. The V call is TRBV5-1, the J call TRBJ2-5; 9 nucleotides align to TRBD2. V lost 0 bases, J lost 5 bases, and 5 bases stayed unmatched. Germline loops: CDR1 SGHRS, CDR2 YFSETQ. The CDR3 runs to 15 residues.

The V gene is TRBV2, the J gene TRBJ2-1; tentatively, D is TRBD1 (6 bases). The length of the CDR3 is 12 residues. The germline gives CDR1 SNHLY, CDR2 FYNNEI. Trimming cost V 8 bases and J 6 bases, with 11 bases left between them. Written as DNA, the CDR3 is TGTGCCAGCCGGGACATGGGCAATGAGCAGTTCTTC. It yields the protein CASRDMGNEQFF.